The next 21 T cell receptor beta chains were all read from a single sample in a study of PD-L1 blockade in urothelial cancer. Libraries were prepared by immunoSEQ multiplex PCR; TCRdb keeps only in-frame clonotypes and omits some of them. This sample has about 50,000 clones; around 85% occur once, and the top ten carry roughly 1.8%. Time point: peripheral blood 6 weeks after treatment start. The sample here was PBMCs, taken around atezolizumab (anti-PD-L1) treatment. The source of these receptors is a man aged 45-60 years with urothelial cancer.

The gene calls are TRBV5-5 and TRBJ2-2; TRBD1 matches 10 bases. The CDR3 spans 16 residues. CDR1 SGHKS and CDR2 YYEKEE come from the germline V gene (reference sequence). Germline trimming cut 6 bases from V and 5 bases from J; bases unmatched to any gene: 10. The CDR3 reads CASIPGTGARTGELFF. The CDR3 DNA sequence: TGTGCCAGCATTCCCGGGACAGGGGCTCGGACCGGGGAGCTGTTTTTT.

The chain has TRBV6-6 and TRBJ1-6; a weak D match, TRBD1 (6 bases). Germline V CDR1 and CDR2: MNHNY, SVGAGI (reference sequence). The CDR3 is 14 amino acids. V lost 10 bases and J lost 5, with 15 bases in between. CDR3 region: CATKQGGDNSPLHF. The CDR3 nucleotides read TGTGCCACGAAACAGGGTGGGGATAATTCACCCCTCCACTTT.

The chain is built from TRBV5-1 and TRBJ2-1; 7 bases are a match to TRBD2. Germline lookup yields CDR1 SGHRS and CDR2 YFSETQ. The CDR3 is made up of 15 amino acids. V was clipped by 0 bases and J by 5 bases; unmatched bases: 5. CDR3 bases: TGCGCCAGCAGCTTGGGAACTAGCGCTAACAATGAGCAGTTCTTC. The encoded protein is CASSLGTSANNEQFF.

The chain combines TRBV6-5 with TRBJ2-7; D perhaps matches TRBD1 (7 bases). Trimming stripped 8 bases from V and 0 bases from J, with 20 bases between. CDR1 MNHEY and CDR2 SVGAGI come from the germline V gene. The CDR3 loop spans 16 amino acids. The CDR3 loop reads CASGYSAGQPSYEQYF. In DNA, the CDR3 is TGTGCCAGCGGATACTCCGCGGGACAGCCCTCCTACGAGCAGTACTTC.

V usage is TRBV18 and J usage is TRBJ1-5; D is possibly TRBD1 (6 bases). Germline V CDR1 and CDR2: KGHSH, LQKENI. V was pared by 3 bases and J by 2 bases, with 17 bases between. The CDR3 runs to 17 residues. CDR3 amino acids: CASSPGGGSTGNQPQHF. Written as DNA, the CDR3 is TGTGCCAGCTCACCGGGTGGGGGCTCGACCGGCAATCAGCCCCAGCATTTT.

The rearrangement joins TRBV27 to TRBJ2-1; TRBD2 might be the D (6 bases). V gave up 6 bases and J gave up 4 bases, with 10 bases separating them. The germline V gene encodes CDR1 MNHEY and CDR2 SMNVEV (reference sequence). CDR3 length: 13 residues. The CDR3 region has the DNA TGTGCCAGCAGGGGCGCGGGATACAATGAGCAGTTCTTC. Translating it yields CASRGAGYNEQFF.

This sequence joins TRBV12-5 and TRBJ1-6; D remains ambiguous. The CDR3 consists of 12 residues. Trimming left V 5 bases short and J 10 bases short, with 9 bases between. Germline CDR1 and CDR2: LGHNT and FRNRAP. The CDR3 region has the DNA TGTGCTAGTGGTGAGGGAGGATCACCCCTCCACTTT. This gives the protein CASGEGGSPLHF.

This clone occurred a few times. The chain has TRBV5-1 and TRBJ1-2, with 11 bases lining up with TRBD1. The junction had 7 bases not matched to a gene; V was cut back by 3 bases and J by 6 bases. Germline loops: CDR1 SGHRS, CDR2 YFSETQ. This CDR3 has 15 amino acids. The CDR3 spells CASSSGTGGFNGYTF. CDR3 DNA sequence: TGCGCCAGCAGCTCCGGGACAGGGGGTTTTAATGGCTACACCTTC.

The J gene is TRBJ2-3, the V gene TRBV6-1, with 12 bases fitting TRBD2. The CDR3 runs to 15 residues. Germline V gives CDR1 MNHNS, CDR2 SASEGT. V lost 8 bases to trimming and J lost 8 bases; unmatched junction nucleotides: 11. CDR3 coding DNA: TGTGCCAGCCTAAGGGCTAGCGGGGGGGCTGGTACGCAGTATTTT. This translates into CASLRASGGAGTQYF.

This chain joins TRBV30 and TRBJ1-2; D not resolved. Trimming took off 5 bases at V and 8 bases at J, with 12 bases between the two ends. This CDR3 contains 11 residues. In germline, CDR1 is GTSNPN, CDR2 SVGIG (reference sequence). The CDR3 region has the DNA TGTGCCTGGGCCCTTTCCAGGGGCTACACCTTC. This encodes CAWALSRGYTF.

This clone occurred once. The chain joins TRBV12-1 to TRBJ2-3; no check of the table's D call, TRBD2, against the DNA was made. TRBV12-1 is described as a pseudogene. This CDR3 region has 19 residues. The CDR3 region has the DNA TGTGCCAGCAGCAGTGGGACTAGCGGGGAACTTGCTCGCACAGATACGCAGTATTTT. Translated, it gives CASSSGTSGELARTDTQYF.

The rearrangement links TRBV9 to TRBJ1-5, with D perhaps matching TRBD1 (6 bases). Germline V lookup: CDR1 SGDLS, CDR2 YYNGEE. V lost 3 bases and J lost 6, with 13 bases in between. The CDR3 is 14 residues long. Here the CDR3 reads CASSAPGDFQPQHF. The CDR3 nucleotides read TGTGCCAGCAGCGCACCAGGGGATTTTCAGCCCCAGCATTTT.

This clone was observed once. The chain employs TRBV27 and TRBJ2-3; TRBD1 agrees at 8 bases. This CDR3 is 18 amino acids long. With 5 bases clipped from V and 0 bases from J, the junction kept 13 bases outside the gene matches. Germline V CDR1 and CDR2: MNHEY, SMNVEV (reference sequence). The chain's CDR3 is CASSTWAPGQASTDTQYF. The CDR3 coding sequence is TGTGCCAGCAGTACTTGGGCCCCGGGACAGGCGAGCACAGATACGCAGTATTTT.

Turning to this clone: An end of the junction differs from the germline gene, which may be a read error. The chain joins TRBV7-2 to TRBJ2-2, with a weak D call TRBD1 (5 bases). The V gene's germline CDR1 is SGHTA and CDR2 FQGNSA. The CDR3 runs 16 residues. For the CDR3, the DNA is TGTGCCAGCACCTTAAGGCAGGGCGGTAACACCGGGGAGCTGTTTTTT. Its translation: CASTLRQGGNTGELFF.

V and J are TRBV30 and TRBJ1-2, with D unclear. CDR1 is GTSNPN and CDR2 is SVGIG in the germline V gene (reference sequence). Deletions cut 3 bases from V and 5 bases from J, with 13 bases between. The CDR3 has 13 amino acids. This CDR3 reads CAWREVGVYGYTF. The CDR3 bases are TGTGCCTGGAGGGAGGTGGGAGTATATGGCTACACCTTC.

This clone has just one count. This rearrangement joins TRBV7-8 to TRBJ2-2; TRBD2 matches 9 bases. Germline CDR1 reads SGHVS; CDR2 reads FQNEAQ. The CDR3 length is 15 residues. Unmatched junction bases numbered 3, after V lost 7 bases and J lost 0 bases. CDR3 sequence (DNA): TGTGCCAGCAACCCTAGCGGGGCGAACACCGGGGAGCTGTTTTTT. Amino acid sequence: CASNPSGANTGELFF.

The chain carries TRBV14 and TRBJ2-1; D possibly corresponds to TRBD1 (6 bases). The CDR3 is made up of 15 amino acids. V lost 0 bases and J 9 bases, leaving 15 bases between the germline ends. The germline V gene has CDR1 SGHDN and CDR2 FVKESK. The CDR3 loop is CASSQDSAGVGEQFF. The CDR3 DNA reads TGTGCCAGCAGCCAAGATTCGGCAGGGGTGGGTGAGCAGTTCTTC. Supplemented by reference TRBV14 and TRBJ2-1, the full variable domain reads EAGVTQFPSHSVIEKGQTVTLRCDPISGHDNLYWYRRVMGKEIKFLLHFVKESKQDESGMPNNRFLAERTGGTYSTLKVQPAELEDSGVYFCASSQDSAGVGEQFFGPGTRLTVL.

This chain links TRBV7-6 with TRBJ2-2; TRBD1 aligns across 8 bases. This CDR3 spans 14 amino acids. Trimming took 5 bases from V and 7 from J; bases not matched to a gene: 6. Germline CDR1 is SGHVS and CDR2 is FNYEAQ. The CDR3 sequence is CASSMGQVSGELFF. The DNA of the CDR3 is TGTGCCAGCAGCATGGGACAGGTCAGCGGGGAGCTGTTTTTT.

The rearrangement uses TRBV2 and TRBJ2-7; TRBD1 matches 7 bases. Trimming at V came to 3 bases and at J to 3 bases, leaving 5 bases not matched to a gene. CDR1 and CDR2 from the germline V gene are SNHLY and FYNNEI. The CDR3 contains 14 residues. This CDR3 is CASSEKGAVYEQYF. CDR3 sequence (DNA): TGTGCCAGCAGTGAGAAGGGGGCTGTCTACGAGCAGTACTTC.

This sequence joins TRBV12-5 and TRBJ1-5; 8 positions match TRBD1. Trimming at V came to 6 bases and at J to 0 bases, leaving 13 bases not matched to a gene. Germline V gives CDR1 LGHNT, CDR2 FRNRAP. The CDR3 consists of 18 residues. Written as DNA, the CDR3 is TGTGCTAGTGGCTTTGAGGACAGGGATCGTTATAGCAATCAGCCCCAGCATTTT. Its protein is CASGFEDRDRYSNQPQHF.

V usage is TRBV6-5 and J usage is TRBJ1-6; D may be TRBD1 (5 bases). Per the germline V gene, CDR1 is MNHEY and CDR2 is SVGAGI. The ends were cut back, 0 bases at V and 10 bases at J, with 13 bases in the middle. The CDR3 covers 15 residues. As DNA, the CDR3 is TGTGCCAGCAGTTACTCGACGGGGGTTGGATCACCCCTCCACTTT. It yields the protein CASSYSTGVGSPLHF.